Below, one T cell receptor beta chain is given with its context. As yet, its antigen is unknown. The length of the CDR3 is 16 residues. CDR1 is SGDLS and CDR2 is YYNGEE in the germline V gene. With V trimmed by 3 bases and J by 0 bases, 6 bases remained unmatched. These data come from a study of beta chain features in type 1 diabetes. Expressed TCRB transcripts were sequenced, since all the RNA that had been isolated was reverse transcribed. Profiled with immunoSEQ multiplex PCR; TCRdb holds only in-frame clones, not every one. The data show 150,000 or so clones, about 50% seen once. Study-wide results and caveats: Any HLA effect on TCRB rearrangement was left unresolved by small sub-analyses. Shorter TCRB CDR3s, moderately but significantly so, were found in Type 1 diabetes patients in all four CD4+ subsets.

A heparinised blood draw that averaged around 100 mL was obtained once from each donor. Via CD45RO/CCR7/CD25/CD127/CD95/CD27, cells of the CD4+ naive, central memory, regulatory and stem cell-like memory subsets were sorted. The rearrangement links TRBV9 to TRBJ2-5, with 9 nucleotides matching TRBD2. The TCR comes from a man younger than 35 in good health. The sequencing input was Tregs from blood. CDR3 sequence reads: CASSGGLAYYQETQYF. CDR3 bases: TGTGCCAGCAGCGGGGGACTAGCCTACTACCAAGAGACCCAGTACTTC.